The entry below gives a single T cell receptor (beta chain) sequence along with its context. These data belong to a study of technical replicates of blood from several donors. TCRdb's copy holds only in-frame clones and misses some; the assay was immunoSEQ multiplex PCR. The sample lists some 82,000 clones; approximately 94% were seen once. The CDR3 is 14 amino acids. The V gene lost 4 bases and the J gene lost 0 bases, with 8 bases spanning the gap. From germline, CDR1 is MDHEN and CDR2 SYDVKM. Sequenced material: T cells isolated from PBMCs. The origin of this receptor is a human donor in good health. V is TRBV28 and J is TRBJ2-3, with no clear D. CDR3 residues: CASSSPKSTDTQYF. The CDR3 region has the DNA TGTGCCAGCAGTTCCCCTAAGAGCACAGATACGCAGTATTTT.